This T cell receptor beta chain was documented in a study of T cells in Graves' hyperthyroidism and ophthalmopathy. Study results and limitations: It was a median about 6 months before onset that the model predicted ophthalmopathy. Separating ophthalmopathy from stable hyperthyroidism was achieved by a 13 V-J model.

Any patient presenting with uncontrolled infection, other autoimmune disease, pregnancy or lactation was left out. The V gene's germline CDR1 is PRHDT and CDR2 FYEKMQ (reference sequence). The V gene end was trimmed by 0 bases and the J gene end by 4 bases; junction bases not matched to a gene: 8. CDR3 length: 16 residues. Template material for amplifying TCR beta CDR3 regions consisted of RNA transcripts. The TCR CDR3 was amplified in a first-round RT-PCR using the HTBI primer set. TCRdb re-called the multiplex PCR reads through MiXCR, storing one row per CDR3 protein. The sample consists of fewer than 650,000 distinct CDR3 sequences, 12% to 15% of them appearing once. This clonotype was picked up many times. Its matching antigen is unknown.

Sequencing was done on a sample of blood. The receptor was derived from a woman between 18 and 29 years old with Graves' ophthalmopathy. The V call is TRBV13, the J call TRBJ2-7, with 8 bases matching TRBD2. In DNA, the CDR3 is TGTGCCAGCAGCTTAGGACAGGGACTAGTTGGTTACGAGCAGTACTTC. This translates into CASSLGQGLVGYEQYF.